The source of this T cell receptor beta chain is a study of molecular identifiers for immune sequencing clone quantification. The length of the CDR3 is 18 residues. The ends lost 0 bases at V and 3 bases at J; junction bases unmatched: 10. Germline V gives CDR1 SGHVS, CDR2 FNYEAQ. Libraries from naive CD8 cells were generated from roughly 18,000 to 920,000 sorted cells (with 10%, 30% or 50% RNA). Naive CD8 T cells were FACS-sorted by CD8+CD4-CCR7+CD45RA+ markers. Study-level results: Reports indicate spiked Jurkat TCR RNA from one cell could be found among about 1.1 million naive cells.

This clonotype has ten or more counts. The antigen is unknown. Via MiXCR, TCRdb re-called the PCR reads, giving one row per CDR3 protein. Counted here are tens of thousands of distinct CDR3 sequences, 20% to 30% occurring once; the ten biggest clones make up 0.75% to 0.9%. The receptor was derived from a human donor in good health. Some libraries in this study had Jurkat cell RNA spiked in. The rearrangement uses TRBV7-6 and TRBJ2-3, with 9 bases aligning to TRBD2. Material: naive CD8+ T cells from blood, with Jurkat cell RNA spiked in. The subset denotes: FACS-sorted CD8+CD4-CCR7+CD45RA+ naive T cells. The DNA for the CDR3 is TGTGCCAGCAGCTTAGCGTCTTACTCTAGCGGGACAACAGATACGCAGTATTTT. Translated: CASSLASYSSGTTDTQYF. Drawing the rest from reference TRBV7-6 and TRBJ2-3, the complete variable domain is GAGVSQSPRYKVTKRGQDVALRCDPISGHVSLYWYRQALGQGPEFLTYFNYEAQQDKSGLPNDRFSAERPEGSISTLTIQRTEQRDSAMYRCASSLASYSSGTTDTQYFGPGTRLTVL.